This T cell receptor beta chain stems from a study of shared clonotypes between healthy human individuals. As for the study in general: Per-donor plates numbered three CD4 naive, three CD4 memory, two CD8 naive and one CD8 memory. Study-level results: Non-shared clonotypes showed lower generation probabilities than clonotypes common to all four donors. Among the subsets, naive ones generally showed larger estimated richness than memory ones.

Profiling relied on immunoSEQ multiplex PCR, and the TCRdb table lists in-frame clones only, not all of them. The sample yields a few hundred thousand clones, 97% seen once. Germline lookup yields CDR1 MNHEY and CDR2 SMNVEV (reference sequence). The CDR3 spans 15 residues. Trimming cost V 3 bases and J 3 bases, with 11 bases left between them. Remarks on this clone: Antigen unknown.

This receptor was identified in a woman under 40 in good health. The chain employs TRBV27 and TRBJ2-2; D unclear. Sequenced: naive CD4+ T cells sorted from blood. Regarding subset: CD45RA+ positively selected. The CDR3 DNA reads TGTGCCAGCAGTTTCCTAGTCGGAGACACCGGGGAGCTGTTTTTT. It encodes CASSFLVGDTGELFF.